Listed below are T cell receptor beta chains from one sample, sequenced in a study of Ad26.COV2.S vaccination and SARS-CoV-2 variants. Assay used: immunoSEQ multiplex PCR; TCRdb lists only in-frame clones, some missing. The top ten clones hold approximately 1.6% of a sample with a few hundred thousand clones, around 92% of them seen once. The sequences come from peripheral blood, collected in a trial of Ad26.COV2.S vaccine versus placebo. These receptors originate from a person aged 18-65 years who received the Ad26.COV2.S COVID-19 vaccine or a placebo. CDR3s include the opening cysteine and the closing phenylalanine or tryptophan. A D gene is named only where the DNA matches it firmly. Only some rows state a clone size, as once, few, many or a class for expanded clones.

cdr3_aa	cdr3_nt	v_call	clone_size	d_call	j_call
CASSYSGVGYGYTF	TGTGCCAGCAGTTACTCCGGGGTCGGCTATGGCTACACCTTC	TRBV6-5	NA	NA	TRBJ1-2
CASSHRVMVSGELFF	TGTGCCAGCAGCCACAGGGTTATGGTTTCCGGGGAGCTGTTTTTT	TRBV2	NA	NA	TRBJ2-2
CASTPFGGQPQHF	TGTGCCAGCACCCCGTTTGGGGGTCAGCCCCAGCATTTT	TRBV5-6	NA	NA	TRBJ1-5
CASSPREGTYYGYTF	TGTGCCAGCAGCCCAAGGGAAGGGACCTACTATGGCTACACCTTC	TRBV3-1/TRBV3-2	NA	NA	TRBJ1-2
CASSSYRQGSGNTIYF	TGTGCCAGCAGCTCGTACCGACAGGGCTCTGGAAACACCATATATTTT	TRBV5-6	NA	TRBD1	TRBJ1-3
CASSPGQGNYGYTF	TGTGCCAGCAGCCCCGGACAGGGGAACTATGGCTACACCTTC	TRBV7-2	NA	TRBD1	TRBJ1-2
CAISESGFWNLPTDTQYF	TGTGCCATCAGTGAGTCGGGGTTTTGGAATCTCCCAACAGATACGCAGTATTTT	TRBV10-3	NA	NA	TRBJ2-3
CASQVSGGNTEAFF	TGCGCCAGCCAAGTTAGTGGGGGGAACACTGAAGCTTTCTTT	TRBV5-1	NA	NA	TRBJ1-1
CASRDYSGADTQYF	TGTGCCAGCAGGGACTACTCAGGGGCCGATACGCAGTATTTT	TRBV25-1	NA	NA	TRBJ2-3
CATSGPQVGNEQFF	TGTGCCACCAGTGGCCCCCAGGTAGGGAATGAGCAGTTCTTC	TRBV24-1	once	NA	TRBJ2-1
CASSSKRKETQYF	TGTGCCAGCAGCTCTAAGCGGAAAGAGACCCAGTACTTC	TRBV7-2	NA	NA	TRBJ2-5
CASSLSVASGGPSFEQYF	TGCGCCAGCAGCTTGTCGGTCGCTAGCGGGGGGCCGTCGTTCGAGCAGTACTTC	TRBV5-1	NA	TRBD2	TRBJ2-7
CASSLARAGAPRDTQYF	TGTGCCAGCAGCTTAGCGCGGGCGGGGGCGCCTCGGGATACGCAGTATTTT	TRBV7-8	once	NA	TRBJ2-3
CASSQAERGRYNEQFF	TGTGCCAGCAGCCAAGCGGAACGGGGTAGGTACAATGAGCAGTTCTTC	TRBV3-1/TRBV3-2	NA	NA	TRBJ2-1
CASGLVDGSNTEAFF	TGTGCTAGTGGTTTAGTGGACGGATCGAACACTGAAGCTTTCTTT	TRBV12-5	once	NA	TRBJ1-1
CATSDGRGYGYTF	TGTGCCACCAGTGATGGCAGGGGCTATGGCTACACCTTC	TRBV24-1	NA	NA	TRBJ1-2
CASSYGTGDGYTF	TGTGCCAGCAGCTACGGGACAGGAGATGGCTACACCTTC	TRBV7-2	NA	TRBD1	TRBJ1-2
CASRFDRGPHNEQFF	TGTGCCAGTAGGTTTGACAGGGGGCCCCACAATGAGCAGTTCTTC	TRBV19	NA	TRBD1	TRBJ2-1
CASSLVLAGQETQYF	TGCGCCAGCAGCTTGGTTCTAGCGGGCCAAGAGACCCAGTACTTC	TRBV5-1	NA	TRBD2	TRBJ2-5
CASSQDRYNQPQHF	TGTGCCAGCAGCCAAGACAGGTACAATCAGCCCCAGCATTTT	TRBV7-8	NA	NA	TRBJ1-5
CASSQVDSAYGYTF	TGTGCCAGCAGCCAAGTAGACAGTGCCTATGGCTACACCTTC	TRBV14	NA	NA	TRBJ1-2
CASSYVRGYSTDTQYF	TGTGCCAGCAGTTACGTCCGGGGATATAGCACAGATACGCAGTATTTT	TRBV6-2/TRBV6-3	NA	NA	TRBJ2-3
CASSRQAGGGASNEQFF	TGTGCCAGCAGCCGCCAAGCTGGCGGGGGGGCCTCCAATGAGCAGTTCTTC	TRBV7-2	NA	TRBD2	TRBJ2-1
CASTPRAANYGYTF	TGTGCCAGCACCCCTCGGGCGGCAAACTATGGCTACACCTTC	TRBV3-1/TRBV3-2	NA	NA	TRBJ1-2
CATAGDRNSPLHF	TGTGCGACGGCGGGGGACAGAAATTCACCCCTCCACTTT	TRBV6-5	once	TRBD1	TRBJ1-6
CASSPPTPSNEQYF	TGTGCCAGCTCACCACCGACGCCCTCTAACGAGCAGTACTTC	TRBV18	NA	NA	TRBJ2-7
CASSQDPPGPNGYTF	TGCGCCAGCAGCCAAGATCCCCCGGGGCCCAATGGCTACACCTTC	TRBV4-3	NA	NA	TRBJ1-2
CSAMGGHEQYF	TGCAGTGCTATGGGGGGCCACGAGCAGTACTTC	TRBV20-1	NA	NA	TRBJ2-7
CASSLLGLGQETQYF	TGTGCCAGCAGTTTATTGGGGTTAGGGCAAGAGACCCAGTACTTC	TRBV27	NA	NA	TRBJ2-5
CSGNSGARRETQYF	TGCAGCGGCAACAGTGGGGCAAGGCGAGAGACCCAGTACTTC	TRBV29-1	NA	NA	TRBJ2-5
CASKLQGAYGYTF	TGTGCCAGCAAACTCCAGGGCGCCTATGGCTACACCTTC	TRBV6-5	NA	NA	TRBJ1-2
CASSLYSSTDTQYF	TGTGCCAGTAGTTTGTATTCTAGCACAGATACGCAGTATTTT	TRBV19	NA	NA	TRBJ2-3
CASSSTGTVTLGQYF	TGTGCCAGCAGTTCGACCGGGACGGTGACGTTGGGGCAGTACTTC	TRBV6-5	NA	NA	TRBJ2-7
CASSTGWYEQYF	TGTGCCAGTAGTACCGGTTGGTACGAGCAGTACTTC	TRBV19	NA	NA	TRBJ2-7
CASSQETGRTPLHF	TGTGCCAGCAGCCAAGAAACAGGACGGACACCCCTCCACTTT	TRBV3-1/TRBV3-2	NA	NA	TRBJ1-6
CASSLVSGGPDTQYF	TGCGCCAGCAGCTTGGTTAGCGGGGGGCCAGATACGCAGTATTTT	TRBV5-1	NA	TRBD2	TRBJ2-3
CATSPSGYGYTF	TGTGCCACCTCACCTTCGGGCTATGGCTACACCTTC	TRBV19	NA	NA	TRBJ1-2
CASSQETPGETQYF	TGCGCCAGCAGCCAAGAAACCCCGGGGGAGACCCAGTACTTC	TRBV4-1	NA	NA	TRBJ2-5
CASSLGVPYEQYF	TGTGCCAGCAGCTTGGGGGTTCCCTACGAGCAGTACTTC	TRBV5-5	once	NA	TRBJ2-7
CAWIIRTSGGALHF	TGTGCCTGGATCATAAGGACTAGCGGGGGGGCTCTCCATTTT	TRBV30	NA	TRBD2	TRBJ2-3
CASRGGWNEKLFF	TGTGCCAGCAGAGGGGGGTGGAATGAAAAACTGTTTTTT	TRBV5-6	NA	NA	TRBJ1-4
CASSLIVLDEQFF	TGCGCCAGCAGCTTGATTGTTCTGGATGAGCAGTTCTTC	TRBV5-1	once	NA	TRBJ2-1
CASSQETGRPETQYF	TGCGCCAGCAGCCAAGAAACCGGACGGCCGGAGACCCAGTACTTC	TRBV4-3	NA	NA	TRBJ2-5
CASSIVDGSTDTQYF	TGTGCCAGTAGTATAGTGGACGGGAGCACAGATACGCAGTATTTT	TRBV19	once	NA	TRBJ2-3
CAVKFELNTEAFF	TGTGCCGTGAAATTTGAGCTGAACACTGAAGCTTTCTTT	TRBV7-6	NA	NA	TRBJ1-1
CATSVFFRDRGYEKLFF	TGTGCCACCAGTGTATTCTTCCGGGACAGGGGCTATGAAAAACTGTTTTTT	TRBV24-1	NA	TRBD1	TRBJ1-4
CASSSPSSYEQYF	TGTGCCAGCAGCTCCCCAAGCTCCTACGAGCAGTACTTC	TRBV7-9	NA	NA	TRBJ2-7
CASSLVQSGRDTQYF	TGTGCCAGCAGCTTGGTACAGTCGGGTAGGGATACGCAGTATTTT	TRBV5-8	NA	NA	TRBJ2-3
CASSQTSGTTDTQYF	TGCGCCAGCAGCCAAACTAGCGGGACCACAGATACGCAGTATTTT	TRBV4-1	NA	TRBD2	TRBJ2-3
CASSHARSGNTIYF	TGCGCCAGCAGCCACGCCAGATCTGGAAACACCATATATTTT	TRBV4-3	once	NA	TRBJ1-3
CASSPPIWTSGGYNEQFF	TGTGCCAGCTCACCACCGATCTGGACTAGCGGGGGGTACAATGAGCAGTTCTTC	TRBV18	NA	TRBD2	TRBJ2-1
CASSHGSGDTDTQYF	TGCGCCAGCAGCCACGGTAGCGGGGACACAGATACGCAGTATTTT	TRBV4-3	NA	TRBD2	TRBJ2-3
CASSSTGSSYEQYF	TGTGCCAGCAGCTCAACAGGGAGCTCCTACGAGCAGTACTTC	TRBV7-2	NA	NA	TRBJ2-7